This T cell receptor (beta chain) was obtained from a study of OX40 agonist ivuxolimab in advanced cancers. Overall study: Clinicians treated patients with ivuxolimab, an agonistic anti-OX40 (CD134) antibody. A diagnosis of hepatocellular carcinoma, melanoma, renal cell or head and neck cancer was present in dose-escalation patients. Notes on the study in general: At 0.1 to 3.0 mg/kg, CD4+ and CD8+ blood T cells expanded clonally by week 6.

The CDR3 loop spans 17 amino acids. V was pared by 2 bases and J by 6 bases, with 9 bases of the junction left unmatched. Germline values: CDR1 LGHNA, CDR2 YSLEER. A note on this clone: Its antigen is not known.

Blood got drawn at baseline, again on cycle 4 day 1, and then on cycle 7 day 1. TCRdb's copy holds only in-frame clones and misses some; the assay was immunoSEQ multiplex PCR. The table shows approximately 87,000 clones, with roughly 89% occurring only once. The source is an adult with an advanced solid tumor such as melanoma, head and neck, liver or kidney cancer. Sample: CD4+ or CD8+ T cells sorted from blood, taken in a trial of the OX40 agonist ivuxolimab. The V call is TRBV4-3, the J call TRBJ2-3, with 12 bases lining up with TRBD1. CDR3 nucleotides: TGCGCCAGCAGCCAAATGGGAGGGACAGGGGGCAGCGATACGCAGTATTTT. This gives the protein CASSQMGGTGGSDTQYF.